Listed below are T cell receptor beta chains from one sample, sequenced in a study of blood T cell repertoires in COVID-19. Sequencing was performed with immunoSEQ multiplex PCR; in TCRdb, only in-frame clones are kept and a portion is missing. Of 150,000 to 200,000 clones listed, around 83% are singletons. Material for sequencing was peripheral blood. The receptors derive from a woman aged 40 to 49 with acute or convalescent COVID-19. CDR3s include the opening cysteine and the closing phenylalanine or tryptophan. The order of the fields is V gene, J gene, D gene, clone size, CDR3 DNA, CDR3 protein. The D gene is left open where the match is weak. Size is omitted from some rows. Given values are once, few, many or a class for expanded clones.

>TRBV6-5|TRBJ2-1|.|.
TGTGCCAGCAACCTGGGGCCCGGCTACAATGAGCAGTTCTTC
CASNLGPGYNEQFF
>TRBV27|TRBJ1-2|.|.
TGTGCCAGCAAGGCGGGAGAGTCCTATGGCTACACCTTC
CASKAGESYGYTF
>TRBV30|TRBJ1-2|TRBD1|.
TGTGCCTGGACCGCGCTGGACAGGGGGTATATTGGCTACACCTTC
CAWTALDRGYIGYTF
>TRBV9|TRBJ1-5|.|few
TGTGCCAGCAGCGCGCAGGGAAATCAGCCCCAGCATTTT
CASSAQGNQPQHF
>TRBV2|TRBJ1-2|.|.
TGTGCCAGCAAGTCAGGGAACTATGGCTACACCTTC
CASKSGNYGYTF
>TRBV7-9|TRBJ2-5|TRBD2|.
TGTGCCAGCCTCGGACTAGCGGGAGCGGAGACCCAGTACTTC
CASLGLAGAETQYF
>TRBV3-1/TRBV3-2|TRBJ2-3|TRBD2|.
TGTGCCAGCAGCCAAATGCGGGGACTAGCGGGGGGTTCCGGGGGTACGCAGTATTTT
CASSQMRGLAGGSGGTQYF
>TRBV15|TRBJ2-5|.|.
TGTGCCACCAGCACCCCAGAGGACAGACGGAGGGAGACCCAGTACTTC
CATSTPEDRRRETQYF
>TRBV28|TRBJ1-2|TRBD1|.
TGTGCCAGCAACGGTCCAGGGGGCACCTATGGCTACACCTTC
CASNGPGGTYGYTF
>TRBV12-3/TRBV12-4|TRBJ2-5|.|.
TGTGCCAGCAGTTTAGCCAGTCAAGAGACCCAGTACTTC
CASSLASQETQYF
>TRBV2|TRBJ1-4|.|few
TGTGCCAGCAGTCCAGGGGACACCTATGAAAAACTGTTTTTT
CASSPGDTYEKLFF
>TRBV11-3|TRBJ2-1|.|.
TGTGCCAGCAGCTCCCCCATTGAGGGAGGCGAGCAGTTCTTC
CASSSPIEGGEQFF
>TRBV20-1|TRBJ1-1|.|once
TGCAGTGCTAGAAGGGGGTCCGAAGCTTTCTTT
CSARRGSEAFF
>TRBV18|TRBJ1-5|.|.
TGTGCCAGCTCACCTAGCCTTCTCGTTGATCAGCCCCAGCATTTT
CASSPSLLVDQPQHF
>TRBV28|TRBJ1-1|TRBD1|.
TGTGCCAGCAGCACAGGGGGAGCTTTCTTT
CASSTGGAFF
>TRBV15|TRBJ2-5|.|.
TGTGCCACCAGCAGACGTGTGAGGTTTACGGCGCAAGAGACCCAGTACTTC
CATSRRVRFTAQETQYF
>TRBV19|TRBJ1-2|.|.
TGTGCCAGTAGTACCCAGCTGTCGGGAGGTGGCGGCTACACCTTC
CASSTQLSGGGGYTF
>TRBV5-1|TRBJ2-7|.|.
TGCGCCAGCAGCCTAGACCCAAGCTCCTACGAGCAGTACTTC
CASSLDPSSYEQYF
>TRBV4-1|TRBJ2-1|TRBD2|.
TGCGCCAGCAGCCAGGGGGGGTGGGGTAGCGGGAGAGCTGAGCAGTTCTTC
CASSQGGWGSGRAEQFF
>TRBV7-6|TRBJ2-3|.|once
TGTGCCAGCAGCCCCACCGGGACTCACCTAGGTACGCAGTATTTT
CASSPTGTHLGTQYF
>TRBV4-2|TRBJ1-1|.|once
TGTGCCAGCAGCCATGGACAGTCGAACACTGAAGCTTTCTTT
CASSHGQSNTEAFF
>TRBV5-8|TRBJ1-2|.|.
TGTGCCAGCAGCTGGGCCGTCGACACCTACTATGGCTACACCTTC
CASSWAVDTYYGYTF
>TRBV7-2|TRBJ2-1|TRBD2|.
TGTGCCAGCAGCAAGTTTAGCGGGATCCGAGATGAGCAGTTCTTC
CASSKFSGIRDEQFF
>TRBV5-1|TRBJ1-4|.|.
TGCGCCAGCAGCGGCTCAGGGCAGGCTAATGAAAAACTGTTTTTT
CASSGSGQANEKLFF
>TRBV5-1|TRBJ2-2|TRBD2|.
TGCGCCAGCAGCCCTAGCGGGACGGGCACCGGGGAGCTGTTTTTT
CASSPSGTGTGELFF
>TRBV12-3/TRBV12-4|TRBJ2-2|.|once
TGTGCCAGCAGTTTCTGGCAGGCCGGGGAGCTGTTTTTT
CASSFWQAGELFF
>TRBV11-1|TRBJ1-2|.|.
TGTGCCAGCAGCTTTGAGGCGAACTATGGCTACACCTTC
CASSFEANYGYTF
>TRBV5-1|TRBJ1-3|TRBD1|few
TGCGCCAGCAGCTACGGGACAGGTTCTGGAAACACCATATATTTT
CASSYGTGSGNTIYF
>TRBV27|TRBJ1-3|.|.
TGTGCCAGCAGTCTCTCCTACAGGGCCGATGACACCATATATTTT
CASSLSYRADDTIYF
>TRBV5-6|TRBJ1-1|TRBD1|.
TGTGCCAGCAGCACGGTAGGGACAGCAGGCTCCGAAGCTTTCTTT
CASSTVGTAGSEAFF
>TRBV3-1/TRBV3-2|TRBJ1-1|.|once
TGTGCCAGCAGCCAAGTGTCCCAGAACACTGAAGCTTTCTTT
CASSQVSQNTEAFF
>TRBV4-1|TRBJ1-2|.|.
TGCGCCAGCAGCCAACAGCAGGGCGACTATGGCTACACCTTC
CASSQQQGDYGYTF
>TRBV27|TRBJ1-5|.|.
TGTGCCACCAAGACAGACGCAGGGGACTATAGCAATCAGCCCCAGCATTTT
CATKTDAGDYSNQPQHF
>TRBV2|TRBJ1-1|TRBD1|.
TGTGCCAGCAGTCTGGGACAGATGAACACTGAAGCTTTCTTT
CASSLGQMNTEAFF
>TRBV29-1|TRBJ2-3|TRBD2|once
TGCAGCGTTGAAGATGGGGGGACTAGAGGGTTTTTGGATACGCAGTATTTT
CSVEDGGTRGFLDTQYF
>TRBV18|TRBJ2-5|.|.
TGTGCCAGCTCACGCGGGACAGCCGAAGAGACCCAGTACTTC
CASSRGTAEETQYF
>TRBV3-1/TRBV3-2|TRBJ2-7|TRBD1|.
TGTGCCAGCAGCGTACCGGGACAGACCTACGAGCAGTACTTC
CASSVPGQTYEQYF
>TRBV5-6|TRBJ1-5|TRBD1|.
TGTGCCAGCAGCTCCGACAGGGATCAGCCCCAGCATTTT
CASSSDRDQPQHF